This T cell receptor (beta chain) is from a study of OX40 agonist ivuxolimab in advanced cancers. As for the study in general: Patients with hepatocellular carcinoma, melanoma, renal cell or head and neck cancer made up the dose-escalation patients.

Clones were sequenced by immunoSEQ multiplex PCR, and TCRdb holds only the in-frame ones, with some missing. This table holds roughly 74,000 clones, approximately 90% found once. CDR1 and CDR2 (germline): ENHRY, SYGVKD. V was clipped by 6 bases and J by 7 bases; unmatched bases: 13. This CDR3 has 18 residues. Sample: CD4+ or CD8+ T cells sorted from blood, taken in a trial of the OX40 agonist ivuxolimab. This sequence joins TRBV10-3 and TRBJ2-1; 15 bases line up with TRBD2. The source is an adult with an advanced solid tumor such as melanoma, head and neck, liver or kidney cancer. CDR3 nucleotides: TGTGCCATCAGCTCCGGACTAGCGGGGGGGCTTCTGTTTAATGAGCAGTTCTTC. It yields the protein CAISSGLAGGLLFNEQFF.